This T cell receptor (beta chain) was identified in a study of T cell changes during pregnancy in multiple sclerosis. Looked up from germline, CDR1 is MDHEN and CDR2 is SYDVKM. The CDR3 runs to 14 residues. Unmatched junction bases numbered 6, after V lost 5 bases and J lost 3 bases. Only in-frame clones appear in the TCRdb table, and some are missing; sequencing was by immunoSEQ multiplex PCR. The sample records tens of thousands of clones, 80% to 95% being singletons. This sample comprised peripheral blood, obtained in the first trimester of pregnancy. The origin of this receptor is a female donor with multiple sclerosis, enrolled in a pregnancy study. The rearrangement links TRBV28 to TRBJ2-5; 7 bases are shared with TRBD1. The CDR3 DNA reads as TGTGCCAGCAGTCGCCGACAGGGAAAAGAGACCCAGTACTTC. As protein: CASSRRQGKETQYF.